These T cell receptor beta chains were read from a single sample in a study of blood T cell repertoires in COVID-19. Repertoires were generated with immunoSEQ multiplex PCR, while TCRdb's copy carries only in-frame clones and drops some. The table shows about 140,000 clones, with around 83% occurring only once. The specimen was peripheral blood. These TCRs come from a human donor in a cohort sampled during active COVID-19. Each CDR3 is given with its conserved first and last residue. D genes are given only for firm matches. The listing skips clone size in some rows; elsewhere it reads once, few, many or a size class.

abundance,d_gene,v_gene,j_gene,CDR3nt,CDR3aa
once,TRBD1,TRBV5-5,TRBJ1-1,TGTGCCAGCGTTTCCGGAGACAGGGGGAGCACTGAAGCTTTCTTT,CASVSGDRGSTEAFF
-,-,TRBV7-7,TRBJ2-2,TGTGCTAGCAGCCCAGACATTCCCGGGGAGCTGTTTTTT,CASSPDIPGELFF
-,-,TRBV3-1/TRBV3-2,TRBJ2-5,TGTGCCAGCAGCCAGGGCCACAGGGTTTTGACAGAGACCCAGTACTTC,CASSQGHRVLTETQYF
-,TRBD2,TRBV9,TRBJ2-3,TGTGCCAGCAGCGTAGGCAGCGGGACCGTCACAGATACGCAGTATTTT,CASSVGSGTVTDTQYF
once,-,TRBV4-3,TRBJ1-6,TGCGCCAGCAGCCAGGAAGGGGAGGTTTCACCCCTCCACTTT,CASSQEGEVSPLHF
once,-,TRBV14,TRBJ2-7,TGTGCCAGCAGCCAAGGGCTACAGGGTCTGCAGTACTTC,CASSQGLQGLQYF
-,-,TRBV4-1,TRBJ2-1,TGCGCCAGCAGCCAAGGGTTTCCTCGGACTACCGGTCGGCGGGAGCAGTTCTTC,CASSQGFPRTTGRREQFF
-,-,TRBV5-5,TRBJ1-1,TGTGCCAGCAGCTTGTATGTGAACACTGAAGCTTTCTTT,CASSLYVNTEAFF
-,-,TRBV29-1,TRBJ1-1,TGCAGCGCCCGCAGGGTTCTGAACACTGAAGCTTTCTTT,CSARRVLNTEAFF
-,-,TRBV3-1/TRBV3-2,TRBJ1-5,TGTGCCAGCAGCCAAGATGCGTGGCAGCCCCAGCATTTT,CASSQDAWQPQHF
few,-,TRBV5-1,TRBJ1-1,TGCGCCAGCAGCCGTCAGCCAGGGGACACTGAAGCTTTCTTT,CASSRQPGDTEAFF
-,-,TRBV3-1/TRBV3-2,TRBJ2-1,TGTGCCAGCAGCCAAGAAGGAGGGTTCAATGAGCAGTTCTTC,CASSQEGGFNEQFF
-,-,TRBV2,TRBJ2-3,TGTGCCAGCAGCCAGGTCACAGATACGCAGTATTTT,CASSQVTDTQYF
-,-,TRBV5-8,TRBJ1-6,TGTGCCAGCAGCTTCAATCCCGGTCAGGGATACTCACCCCTCCACTTT,CASSFNPGQGYSPLHF
-,TRBD2,TRBV18,TRBJ2-3,TGTGCCAGCTCTACGAGCGGGAGCCCGGGAGATACGCAGTATTTT,CASSTSGSPGDTQYF
once,TRBD1,TRBV5-4,TRBJ1-3,TGTGCCAGCAGCCCGGGACAGATCTCTGGAAACACCATATATTTT,CASSPGQISGNTIYF
-,TRBD2,TRBV12-5,TRBJ2-5,TGTGCTAGTGGTTTAAGTAGCGGGAGAGGGGGGGAGACCCAGTACTTC,CASGLSSGRGGETQYF
few,-,TRBV28,TRBJ1-1,TGTGCCACCGGGGTTCGGAACACTGAAGCTTTCTTT,CATGVRNTEAFF
-,TRBD2,TRBV29-1,TRBJ2-1,TGCAGCGTTGACGGAGCGGGAGGGGGGTACAATGAGCAGTTCTTC,CSVDGAGGGYNEQFF
-,-,TRBV9,TRBJ1-4,TGTGCCAGCAGCCCTGGGGCAGCAGCAACTAATGAAAAACTGTTTTTT,CASSPGAAATNEKLFF
once,-,TRBV11-3,TRBJ2-1,TGTGCCCGGGGGACTCACCACAATGAGCAGTTCTTC,CARGTHHNEQFF
-,-,TRBV25-1,TRBJ1-2,TGTGCCAGCAGTGAATACAGGGCTGATGGCTACACCTTC,CASSEYRADGYTF
-,TRBD1,TRBV5-6,TRBJ2-2,TGTGCCAGCACCTACAGGGGGCGGTCTACCGGGGAGCTGTTTTTT,CASTYRGRSTGELFF
-,TRBD2,TRBV5-4,TRBJ2-1,TGTGCCAGCAGGCTTGAGAGTAGCGGGAGTGAGCAGTTCTTC,CASRLESSGSEQFF
-,-,TRBV28,TRBJ2-7,TGTGCCAGCAGTTTGCGGGGGCGTTCTTGGGGGAAGCAGTACTTC,CASSLRGRSWGKQYF
-,TRBD2,TRBV25-1,TRBJ2-1,TGTGCCAGCGGGCCTAGAAAAACTAGCGGGAGTTCCTACAATGAGCAGTTCTTC,CASGPRKTSGSSYNEQFF
-,TRBD1,TRBV18,TRBJ2-3,TGTGCCAGCTCACCACTCCAGGGGGACACAGATACGCAGTATTTT,CASSPLQGDTDTQYF
-,TRBD1,TRBV12-3/TRBV12-4,TRBJ1-2,TGTGCCAGCACCTGGACAGGGACGTATGGCTACACCTTC,CASTWTGTYGYTF
-,TRBD1,TRBV6-5,TRBJ2-1,TGTGCCAGCGGGCCGGGACAGGGACGCGTTAATGAGCAGTTCTTC,CASGPGQGRVNEQFF
-,TRBD1,TRBV27,TRBJ1-2,TGTGCCAGCAGCCCGATAGGACAGGGGGAGAGTGGCTACACCTTC,CASSPIGQGESGYTF
few,-,TRBV3-1/TRBV3-2,TRBJ2-1,TGTGCCAGCAGCCAAGATCGAGAGGGAGTGGGAATTAATGAGCAGTTCTTC,CASSQDREGVGINEQFF
-,-,TRBV20-1,TRBJ1-1,TGCAGTGCCCTTAATGCACGGGAAGCTTTCTTT,CSALNAREAFF
-,-,TRBV5-8,TRBJ1-1,TGTGCCAGCAGCTTGGCCGGAGGGGAAACTGAAGCTTTCTTT,CASSLAGGETEAFF
-,TRBD1,TRBV29-1,TRBJ2-1,TGCAGCGCCCCGGGACAGGGGGCAAGCGGGAGTTACAATGAGCAGTTCTTC,CSAPGQGASGSYNEQFF
-,-,TRBV28,TRBJ2-2,TGTGCCAGCAGTTTAACGGTTCTTACCGGGGAGCTGTTTTTT,CASSLTVLTGELFF
-,-,TRBV18,TRBJ2-3,TGTGCCAGCTCACCGGAACCGGGGGCAGATACGCAGTATTTT,CASSPEPGADTQYF
once,-,TRBV2,TRBJ1-1,TGTGCCAGCAGGAAAGGGGTGAAGAACACTGAAGCTTTCTTT,CASRKGVKNTEAFF
-,TRBD2,TRBV4-2,TRBJ2-1,TGTGCCAGCAGCCAAGAGCGGACTAGCGGGAGGGGTAATGAGCAGTTCTTC,CASSQERTSGRGNEQFF
-,-,TRBV21-1,TRBJ1-5,TGTGCCAGCAACAGGGGGCGCAGCAATCAGCCCCAGCATTTT,CASNRGRSNQPQHF
-,TRBD2,TRBV7-9,TRBJ2-5,TGTGCCAGCAGCTCCCGACTAGCGGGAGGGCCGAGAGGGGAGACCCAGTACTTC,CASSSRLAGGPRGETQYF
-,-,TRBV9,TRBJ2-7,TGTGCCAGCAGCGTAGATGTCGGGAGCGGACCCTACGAGCAGTACTTC,CASSVDVGSGPYEQYF
once,TRBD2,TRBV19,TRBJ2-1,TGTGCCAGTAGTTCTAGCGGGAGCTCCTACAATGAGCAGTTCTTC,CASSSSGSSYNEQFF
-,-,TRBV6-1,TRBJ1-6,TGTGCCAGCAGTGAAGTACCTCCACGGGCGGGTAGCTCCTATAATTCACCCCTCCACTTT,CASSEVPPRAGSSYNSPLHF
-,TRBD1,TRBV7-8,TRBJ2-7,TGTGCCAGCAGCTTTTTGACAGGGGCCCTCTCCTACGAGCAGTACTTC,CASSFLTGALSYEQYF
-,TRBD1,TRBV7-8,TRBJ2-1,TGTGCCAGCAGCTTAGCGGGACAGGGGGCGGTTTACAATGAGCAGTTCTTC,CASSLAGQGAVYNEQFF